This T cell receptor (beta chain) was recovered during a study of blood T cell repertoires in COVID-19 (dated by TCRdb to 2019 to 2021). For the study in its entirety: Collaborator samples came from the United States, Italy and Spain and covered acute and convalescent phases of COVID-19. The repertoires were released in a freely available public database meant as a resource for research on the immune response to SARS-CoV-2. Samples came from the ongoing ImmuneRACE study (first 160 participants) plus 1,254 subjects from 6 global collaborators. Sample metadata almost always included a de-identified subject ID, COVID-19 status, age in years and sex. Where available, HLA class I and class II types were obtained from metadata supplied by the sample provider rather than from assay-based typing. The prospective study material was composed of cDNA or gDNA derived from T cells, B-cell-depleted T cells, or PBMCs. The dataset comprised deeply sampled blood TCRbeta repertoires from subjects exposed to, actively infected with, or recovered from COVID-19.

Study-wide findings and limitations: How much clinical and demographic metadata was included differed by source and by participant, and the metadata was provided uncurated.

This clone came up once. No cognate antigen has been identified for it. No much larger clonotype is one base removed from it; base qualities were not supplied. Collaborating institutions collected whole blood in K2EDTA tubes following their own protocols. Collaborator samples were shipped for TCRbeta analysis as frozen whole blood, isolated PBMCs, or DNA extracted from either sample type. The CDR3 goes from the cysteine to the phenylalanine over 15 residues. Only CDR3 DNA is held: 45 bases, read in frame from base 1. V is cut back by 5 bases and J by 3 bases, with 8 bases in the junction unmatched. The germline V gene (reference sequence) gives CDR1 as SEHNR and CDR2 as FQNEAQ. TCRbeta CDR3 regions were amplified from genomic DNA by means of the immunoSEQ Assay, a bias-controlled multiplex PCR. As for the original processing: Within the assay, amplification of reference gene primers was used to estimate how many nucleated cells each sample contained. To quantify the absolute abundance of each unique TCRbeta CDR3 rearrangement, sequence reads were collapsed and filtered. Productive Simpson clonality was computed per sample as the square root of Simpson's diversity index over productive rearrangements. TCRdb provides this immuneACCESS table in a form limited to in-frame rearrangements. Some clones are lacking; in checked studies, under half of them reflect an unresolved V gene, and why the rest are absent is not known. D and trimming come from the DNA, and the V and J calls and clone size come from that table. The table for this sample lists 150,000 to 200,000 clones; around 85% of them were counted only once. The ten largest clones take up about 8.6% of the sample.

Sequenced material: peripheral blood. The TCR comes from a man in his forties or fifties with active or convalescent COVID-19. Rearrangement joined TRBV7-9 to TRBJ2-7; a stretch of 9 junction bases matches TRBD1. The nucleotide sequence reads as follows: TGTGCCAGCAGCCCCGTGGACAGGGGTGTCTACGAGCAGTACTTC. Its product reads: CASSPVDRGVYEQYF.